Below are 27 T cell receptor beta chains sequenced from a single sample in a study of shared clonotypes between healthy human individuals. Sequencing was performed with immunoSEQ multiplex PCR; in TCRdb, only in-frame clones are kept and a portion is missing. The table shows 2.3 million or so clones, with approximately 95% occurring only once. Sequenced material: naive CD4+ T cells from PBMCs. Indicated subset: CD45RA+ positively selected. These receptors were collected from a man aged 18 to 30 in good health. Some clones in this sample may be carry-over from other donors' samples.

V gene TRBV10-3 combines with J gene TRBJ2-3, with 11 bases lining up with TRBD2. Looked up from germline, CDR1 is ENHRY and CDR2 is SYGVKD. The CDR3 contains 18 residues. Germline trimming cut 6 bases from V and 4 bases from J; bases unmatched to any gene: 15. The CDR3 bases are TGTGCCATCAGCACCGGGACTAGCGGCCGAACAAGGGCAGATACGCAGTATTTT. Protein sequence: CAISTGTSGRTRADTQYF.

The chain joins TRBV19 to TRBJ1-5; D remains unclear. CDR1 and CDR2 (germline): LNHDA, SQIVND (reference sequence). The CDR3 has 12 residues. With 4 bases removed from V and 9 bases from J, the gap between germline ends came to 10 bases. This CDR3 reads CASSTQEMPQHF. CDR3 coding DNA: TGTGCCAGTAGTACTCAGGAGATGCCCCAGCATTTT.

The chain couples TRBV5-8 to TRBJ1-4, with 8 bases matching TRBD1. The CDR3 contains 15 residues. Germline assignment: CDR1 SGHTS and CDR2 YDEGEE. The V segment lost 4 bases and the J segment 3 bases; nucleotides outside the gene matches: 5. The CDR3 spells CASSPRGQANEKLFF. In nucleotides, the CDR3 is TGTGCCAGCAGCCCCAGGGGGCAAGCTAATGAAAAACTGTTTTTT.

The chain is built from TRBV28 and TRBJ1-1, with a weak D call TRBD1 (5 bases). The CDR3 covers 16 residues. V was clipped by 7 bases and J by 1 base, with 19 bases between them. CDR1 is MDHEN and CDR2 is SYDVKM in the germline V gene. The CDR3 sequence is CASTEGRGGSNTEAFF. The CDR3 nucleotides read TGTGCCAGCACCGAAGGACGGGGCGGTTCGAACACTGAAGCTTTCTTT.

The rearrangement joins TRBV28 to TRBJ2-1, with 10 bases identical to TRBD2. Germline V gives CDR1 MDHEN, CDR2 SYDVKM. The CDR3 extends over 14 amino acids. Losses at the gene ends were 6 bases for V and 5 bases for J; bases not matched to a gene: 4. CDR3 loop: CASRRTSGHNEQFF. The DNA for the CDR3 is TGTGCCAGCAGACGGACTAGCGGCCACAATGAGCAGTTCTTC.

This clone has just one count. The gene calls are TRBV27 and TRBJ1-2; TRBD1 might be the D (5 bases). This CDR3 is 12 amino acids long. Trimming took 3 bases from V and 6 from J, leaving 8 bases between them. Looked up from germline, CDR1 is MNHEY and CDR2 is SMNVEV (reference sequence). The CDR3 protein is CASSFRGHGYTF. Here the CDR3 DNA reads TGTGCCAGCAGTTTCCGGGGCCATGGCTACACCTTC.

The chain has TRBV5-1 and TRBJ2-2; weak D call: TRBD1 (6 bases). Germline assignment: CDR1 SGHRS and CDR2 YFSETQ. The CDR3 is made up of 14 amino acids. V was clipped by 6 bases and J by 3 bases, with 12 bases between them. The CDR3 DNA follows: TGCGCCAGCAACATACAGGGTCACACCGGGGAGCTGTTTTTT. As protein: CASNIQGHTGELFF.

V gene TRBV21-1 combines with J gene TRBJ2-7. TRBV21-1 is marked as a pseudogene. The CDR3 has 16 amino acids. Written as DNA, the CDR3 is TGTGCCAGCAGCAAAGGCCTTAAAATGGGGACCCACGAGCAGTACTTC. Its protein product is CASSKGLKMGTHEQYF.

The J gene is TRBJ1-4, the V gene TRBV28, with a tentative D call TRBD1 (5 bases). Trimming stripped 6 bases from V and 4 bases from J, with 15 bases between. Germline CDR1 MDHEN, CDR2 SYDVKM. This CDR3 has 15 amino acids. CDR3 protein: CASRTGAEGNEKLFF. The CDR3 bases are TGTGCCAGCAGGACCGGGGCAGAAGGTAATGAAAAACTGTTTTTT.

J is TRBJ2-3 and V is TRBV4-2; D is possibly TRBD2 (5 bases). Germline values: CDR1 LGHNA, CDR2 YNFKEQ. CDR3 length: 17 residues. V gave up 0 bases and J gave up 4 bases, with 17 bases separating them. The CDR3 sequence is CASSQDLAGKTADTQYF. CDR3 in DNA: TGTGCCAGCAGCCAAGACCTAGCTGGGAAGACGGCAGATACGCAGTATTTT.

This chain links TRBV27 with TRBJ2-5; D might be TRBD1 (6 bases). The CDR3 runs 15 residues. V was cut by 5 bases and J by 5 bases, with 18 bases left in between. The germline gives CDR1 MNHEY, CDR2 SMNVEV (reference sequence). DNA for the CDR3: TGTGCCAGCAGTCTCTTGGGGGCGATCCGGGAGACCCAGTACTTC. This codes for CASSLLGAIRETQYF.

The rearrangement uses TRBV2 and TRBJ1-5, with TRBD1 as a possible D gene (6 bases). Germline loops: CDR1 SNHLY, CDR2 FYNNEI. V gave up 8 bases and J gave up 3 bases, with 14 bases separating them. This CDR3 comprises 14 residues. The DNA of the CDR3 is TGTGCCAGCCGAGGACAGAGCAACAATCAGCCCCAGCATTTT. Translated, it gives CASRGQSNNQPQHF.

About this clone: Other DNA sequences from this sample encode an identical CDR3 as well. CDR3 protein: CASSLGGYEQYF. The DNA of the CDR3 is TGTGCCAGCAGCTTGGGCGGGTACGAGCAGTACTTC. This chain joins TRBV5-6 and TRBJ2-7, with D perhaps matching TRBD2 (5 bases). Germline V gives CDR1 SGHDT, CDR2 YYEEEE. The CDR3 is made up of 12 amino acids. V was cut by 0 bases and J by 4 bases, with 5 bases left in between.

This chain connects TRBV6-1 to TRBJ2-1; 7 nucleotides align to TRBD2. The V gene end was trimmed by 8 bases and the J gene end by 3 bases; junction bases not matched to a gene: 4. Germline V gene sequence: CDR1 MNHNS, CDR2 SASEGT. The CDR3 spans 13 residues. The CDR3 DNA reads TGTGCCAGCGACCGGACTAGCTACAATGAGCAGTTCTTC. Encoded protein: CASDRTSYNEQFF.

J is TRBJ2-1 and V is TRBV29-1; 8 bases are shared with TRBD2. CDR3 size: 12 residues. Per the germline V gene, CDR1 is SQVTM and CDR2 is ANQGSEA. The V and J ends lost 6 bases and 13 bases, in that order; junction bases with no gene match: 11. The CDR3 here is CSVQGLASRQFF. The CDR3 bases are TGCAGCGTCCAAGGACTAGCCTCACGACAGTTCTTC.

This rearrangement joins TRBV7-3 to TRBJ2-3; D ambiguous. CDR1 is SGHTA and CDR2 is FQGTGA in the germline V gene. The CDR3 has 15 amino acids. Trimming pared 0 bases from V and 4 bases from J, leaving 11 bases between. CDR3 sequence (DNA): TGTGCCAGCAGCTTAACGGCGTCTACCCCAGATACGCAGTATTTT. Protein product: CASSLTASTPDTQYF.

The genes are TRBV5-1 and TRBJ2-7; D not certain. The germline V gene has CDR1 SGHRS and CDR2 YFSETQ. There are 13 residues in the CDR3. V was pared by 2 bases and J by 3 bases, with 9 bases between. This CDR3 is CASSLSGFYEQYF. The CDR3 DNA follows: TGCGCCAGCAGCTTAAGTGGCTTCTACGAGCAGTACTTC.

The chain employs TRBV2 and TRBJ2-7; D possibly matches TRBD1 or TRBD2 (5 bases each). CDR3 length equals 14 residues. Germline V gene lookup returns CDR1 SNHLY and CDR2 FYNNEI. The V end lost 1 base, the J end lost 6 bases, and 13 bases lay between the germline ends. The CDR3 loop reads CASSEGSSGSEQYF. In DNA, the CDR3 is TGTGCCAGCAGTGAAGGTTCGTCAGGGAGCGAGCAGTACTTC.

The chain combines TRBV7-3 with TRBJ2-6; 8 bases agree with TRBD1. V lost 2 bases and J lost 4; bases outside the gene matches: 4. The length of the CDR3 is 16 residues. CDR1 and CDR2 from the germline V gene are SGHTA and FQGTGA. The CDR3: CASSLPTGAGANVLTF. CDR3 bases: TGTGCCAGCAGCTTACCGACAGGGGCCGGGGCCAACGTCCTGACTTTC.

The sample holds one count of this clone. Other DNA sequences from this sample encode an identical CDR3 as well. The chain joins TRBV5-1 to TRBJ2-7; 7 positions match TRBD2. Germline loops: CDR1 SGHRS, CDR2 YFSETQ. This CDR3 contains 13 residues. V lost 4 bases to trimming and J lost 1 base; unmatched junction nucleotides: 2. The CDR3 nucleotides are TGCGCCAGCAGCCCGGGACTATCCTACGAGCAGTACTTC. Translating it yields CASSPGLSYEQYF.

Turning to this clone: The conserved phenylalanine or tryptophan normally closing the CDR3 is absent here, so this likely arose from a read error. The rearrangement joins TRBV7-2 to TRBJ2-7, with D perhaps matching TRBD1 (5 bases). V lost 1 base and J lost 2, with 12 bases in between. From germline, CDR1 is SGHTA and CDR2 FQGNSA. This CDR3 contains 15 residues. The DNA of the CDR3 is TGTGCCAGCAGCTTAGATTCCAGGGCTGCCTACGAGCAGTACCTC. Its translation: CASSLDSRAAYEQYL.

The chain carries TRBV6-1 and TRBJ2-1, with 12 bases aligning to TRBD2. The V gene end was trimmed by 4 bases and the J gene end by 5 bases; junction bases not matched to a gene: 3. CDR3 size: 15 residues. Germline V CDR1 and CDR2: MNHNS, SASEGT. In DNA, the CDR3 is TGTGCCAGCAGTGCTTGGACTAGCGGGGACAATGAGCAGTTCTTC. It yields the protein CASSAWTSGDNEQFF.

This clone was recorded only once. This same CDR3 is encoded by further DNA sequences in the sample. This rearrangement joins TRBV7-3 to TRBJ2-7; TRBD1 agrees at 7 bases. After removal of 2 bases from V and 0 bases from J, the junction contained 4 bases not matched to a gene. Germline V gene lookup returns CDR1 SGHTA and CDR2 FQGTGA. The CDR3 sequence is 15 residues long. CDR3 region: CASSLAGDSSYEQYF. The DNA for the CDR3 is TGTGCCAGCAGCTTAGCTGGGGACAGCTCCTACGAGCAGTACTTC.

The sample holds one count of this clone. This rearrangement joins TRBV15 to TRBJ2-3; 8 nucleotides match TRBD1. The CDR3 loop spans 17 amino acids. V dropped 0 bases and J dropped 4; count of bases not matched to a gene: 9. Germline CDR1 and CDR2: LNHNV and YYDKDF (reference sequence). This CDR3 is CATSREFQGARSDTQYF. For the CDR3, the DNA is TGTGCCACCAGCAGAGAATTTCAGGGGGCCCGGTCAGATACGCAGTATTTT.

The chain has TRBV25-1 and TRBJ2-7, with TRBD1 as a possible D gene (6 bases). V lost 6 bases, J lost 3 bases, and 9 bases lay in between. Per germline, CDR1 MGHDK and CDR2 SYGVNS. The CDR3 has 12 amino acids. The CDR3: CASSRTVYEQYF. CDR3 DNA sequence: TGTGCCAGCAGCAGGACAGTCTACGAGCAGTACTTC.

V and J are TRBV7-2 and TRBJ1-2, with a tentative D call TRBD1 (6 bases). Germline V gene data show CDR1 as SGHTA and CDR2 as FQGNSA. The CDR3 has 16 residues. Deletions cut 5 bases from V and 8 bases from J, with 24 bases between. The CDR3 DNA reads TGTGCCAGCAGCCCAATCTACGTGACAGGCGCTAAGGGCTACACCTTC. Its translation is CASSPIYVTGAKGYTF.

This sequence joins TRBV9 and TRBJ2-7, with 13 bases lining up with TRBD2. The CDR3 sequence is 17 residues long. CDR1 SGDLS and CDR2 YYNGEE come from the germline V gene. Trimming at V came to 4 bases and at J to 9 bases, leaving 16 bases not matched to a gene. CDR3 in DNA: TGTGCCAGCAGCTTAGGAGGACTAGCGGGAGATTCTTGGGGGCAGTACTTC. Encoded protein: CASSLGGLAGDSWGQYF.